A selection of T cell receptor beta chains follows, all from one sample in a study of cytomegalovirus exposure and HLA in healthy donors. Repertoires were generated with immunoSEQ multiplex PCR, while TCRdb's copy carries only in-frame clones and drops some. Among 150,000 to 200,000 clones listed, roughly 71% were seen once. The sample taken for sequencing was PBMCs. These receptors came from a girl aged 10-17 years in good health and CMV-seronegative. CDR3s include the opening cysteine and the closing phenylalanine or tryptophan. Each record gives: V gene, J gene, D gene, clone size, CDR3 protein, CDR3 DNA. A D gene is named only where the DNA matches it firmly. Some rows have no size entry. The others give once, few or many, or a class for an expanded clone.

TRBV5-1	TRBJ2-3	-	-	CASRPGRLVRDTQYF	TGCGCCAGCAGGCCGGGGAGGCTAGTCAGAGATACGCAGTATTTT
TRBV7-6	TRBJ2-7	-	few	CASSLAWGPIYEQYF	TGTGCCAGCAGCTTAGCGTGGGGGCCTATATACGAGCAGTACTTC
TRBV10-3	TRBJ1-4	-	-	CAISATAPTNEKLFF	TGTGCCATCAGTGCGACAGCCCCAACTAATGAAAAACTGTTTTTT
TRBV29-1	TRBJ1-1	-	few	CSVEDLGRGTEAFF	TGCAGCGTTGAAGATCTTGGCAGGGGTACTGAAGCTTTCTTT
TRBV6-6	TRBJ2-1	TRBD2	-	CASSYSGLAGSNEQFF	TGTGCCAGCAGTTACTCGGGGCTAGCGGGGTCCAATGAGCAGTTCTTC
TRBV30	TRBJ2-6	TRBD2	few	CAWNEGRAGANVLTF	TGTGCCTGGAATGAGGGGAGGGCTGGGGCCAACGTCCTGACTTTC
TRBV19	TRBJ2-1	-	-	CASSRGLINEQFF	TGTGCCAGTAGTCGGGGACTTATCAATGAGCAGTTCTTC
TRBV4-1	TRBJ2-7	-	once	CASSARAGGSYEQYF	TGCGCCAGCAGCGCACGTGCCGGGGGATCCTACGAGCAGTACTTC
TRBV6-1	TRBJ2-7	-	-	CASSGRYEQYF	TGTGCCAGCAGTGGTAGATACGAGCAGTACTTC
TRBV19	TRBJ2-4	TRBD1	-	CASSMPGQGSKNIQYF	TGTGCCAGTAGTATGCCGGGACAGGGGTCCAAAAACATTCAGTACTTC
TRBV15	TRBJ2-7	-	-	CATSSQGTYEQYF	TGTGCCACCAGCAGTCAGGGGACATACGAGCAGTACTTC
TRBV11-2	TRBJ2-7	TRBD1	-	CASSPTKRDSPYEQYF	TGTGCCAGCAGCCCCACCAAACGGGACAGTCCCTACGAGCAGTACTTC
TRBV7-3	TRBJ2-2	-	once	CASSLEETGELFF	TGTGCCAGCAGCTTAGAGGAGACCGGGGAGCTGTTTTTT
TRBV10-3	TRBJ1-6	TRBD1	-	CAISEGGGSYNSPLHF	TGTGCCATCAGTGAGGGAGGGGGCTCGTACAATTCACCCCTCCACTTT
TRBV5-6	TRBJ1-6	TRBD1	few	CASSLRDSYNSPLHF	TGTGCCAGCAGCTTACGGGACAGTTATAATTCACCCCTCCACTTT
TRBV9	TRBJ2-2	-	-	CASSLGANTGELFF	TGTGCCAGCAGTTTAGGGGCGAACACCGGGGAGCTGTTTTTT
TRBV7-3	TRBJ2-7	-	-	CASSPGPMGSEQYF	TGTGCCAGCAGCCCGGGCCCCATGGGGAGCGAGCAGTACTTC
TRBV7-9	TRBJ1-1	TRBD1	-	CASSLAGGLNTEAFF	TGTGCCAGCAGCTTGGCAGGGGGACTGAACACTGAAGCTTTCTTT
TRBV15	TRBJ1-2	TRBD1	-	CATSRGGQGGTDYGYTF	TGTGCCACCAGCAGAGGGGGACAGGGGGGGACAGACTATGGCTACACCTTC
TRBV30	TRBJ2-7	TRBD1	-	CAWSGGTGGYEQYF	TGTGCCTGGAGTGGAGGGACAGGCGGCTACGAGCAGTACTTC
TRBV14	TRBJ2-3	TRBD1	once	CASSQGSDREVGDTQYF	TGTGCCAGCAGCCAAGGAAGTGACAGGGAAGTAGGAGATACGCAGTATTTT
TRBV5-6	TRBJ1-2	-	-	CASSRGPGYTF	TGTGCCAGCAGCAGGGGTCCTGGCTACACCTTC
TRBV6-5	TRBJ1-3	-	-	CASSLLVGTIYF	TGTGCCAGCAGCCTATTAGTTGGCACCATATATTTT
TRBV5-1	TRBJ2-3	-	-	CASSLPGAGGTDTQYF	TGCGCCAGCAGCCTTCCTGGGGCAGGCGGCACAGATACGCAGTATTTT
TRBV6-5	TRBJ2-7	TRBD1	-	CASSYLRDRSYEQYF	TGTGCCAGCAGTTACCTCCGGGACAGGTCCTACGAGCAGTACTTC
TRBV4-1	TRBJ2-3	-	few	CASSQVFPGSTDTQYF	TGCGCCAGCAGCCAAGTTTTCCCCGGGAGCACAGATACGCAGTATTTT
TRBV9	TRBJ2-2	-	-	CASSTQGNTGELFF	TGTGCCAGCAGCACACAGGGGAACACCGGGGAGCTGTTTTTT
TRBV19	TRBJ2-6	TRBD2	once	CASTGGHAGANVLTF	TGTGCCAGTACGGGGGGGCATGCTGGGGCCAACGTCCTGACTTTC
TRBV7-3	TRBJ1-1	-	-	CASSLNNYNTEAFF	TGTGCCAGCAGCTTAAACAATTATAACACTGAAGCTTTCTTT
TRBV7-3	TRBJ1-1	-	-	CASSLSANTEAFF	TGTGCCAGCAGCTTAAGCGCGAACACTGAAGCTTTCTTT
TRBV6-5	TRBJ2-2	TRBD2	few	CASSLAGGNTGELFF	TGTGCCAGCAGTTTAGCGGGGGGGAACACCGGGGAGCTGTTTTTT
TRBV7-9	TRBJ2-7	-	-	CASSPPTVSYEQYF	TGTGCCAGCAGCCCTCCGACAGTATCCTACGAGCAGTACTTC
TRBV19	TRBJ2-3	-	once	CASRTREAGTDTQYF	TGTGCCAGTCGGACGCGGGAAGCGGGCACAGATACGCAGTATTTT
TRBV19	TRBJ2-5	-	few	CASRPHLGGETQYF	TGTGCCAGTAGACCTCACCTCGGGGGAGAGACCCAGTACTTC
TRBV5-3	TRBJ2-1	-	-	CARSLELCRGSEQFF	TGTGCCAGAAGCTTGGAGTTATGTCGGGGGAGTGAGCAGTTCTTC
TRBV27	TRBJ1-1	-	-	CASTPGGWPNTEAFF	TGTGCCAGCACCCCGGGGGGGTGGCCCAACACTGAAGCTTTCTTT
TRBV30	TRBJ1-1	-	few	CAWWLNTEAFF	TGTGCCTGGTGGCTGAACACTGAAGCTTTCTTT
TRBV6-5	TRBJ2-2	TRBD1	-	CASSGYRGPGELFF	TGTGCCAGCAGTGGATACAGGGGCCCCGGGGAGCTGTTTTTT
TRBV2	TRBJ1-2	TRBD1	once	CASRAEPQGGIGYTF	TGTGCCAGCAGGGCCGAACCACAGGGGGGTATTGGCTACACCTTC
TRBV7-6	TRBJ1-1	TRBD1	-	CASSPSTGVNTEAFF	TGTGCCAGCAGCCCCTCGACAGGGGTGAACACTGAAGCTTTCTTT
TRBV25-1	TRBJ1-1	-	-	CASRRGGTEAFF	TGTGCCAGCAGACGAGGAGGCACTGAAGCTTTCTTT
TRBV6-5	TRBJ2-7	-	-	CASRPVSVTYEQYF	TGTGCCAGCAGGCCGGTGTCCGTAACCTACGAGCAGTACTTC
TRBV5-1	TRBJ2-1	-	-	CASSFSGTSSSYNEQFF	TGCGCCAGCAGCTTCTCCGGGACTTCGAGCTCCTACAATGAGCAGTTCTTC
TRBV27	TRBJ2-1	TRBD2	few	CASFASGGVSSYNEQFF	TGTGCCAGCTTCGCTAGCGGGGGGGTAAGCTCCTACAATGAGCAGTTCTTC
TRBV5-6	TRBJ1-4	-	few	CASSLARAPATNEKLFF	TGTGCCAGCAGCTTGGCCCGAGCTCCTGCAACTAATGAAAAACTGTTTTTT
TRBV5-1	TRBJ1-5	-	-	CASSKVPPLGDQPQHF	TGCGCCAGCAGCAAAGTCCCACCCTTGGGCGATCAGCCCCAGCATTTT
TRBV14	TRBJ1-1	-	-	CASSPHGRLAFF	TGTGCCAGCAGCCCTCATGGGAGGCTGGCTTTCTTT
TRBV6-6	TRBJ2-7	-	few	CASSFGGQLWEQYF	TGTGCCAGCAGTTTCGGGGGACAGTTGTGGGAGCAGTACTTC
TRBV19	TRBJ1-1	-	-	CASSIPLTGLNTEAFF	TGTGCCAGTAGTATACCCCTGACAGGACTGAACACTGAAGCTTTCTTT
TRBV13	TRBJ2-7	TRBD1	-	CASSFRDRGRYEQYF	TGTGCCAGCAGCTTCCGAGACAGGGGTAGATACGAGCAGTACTTC
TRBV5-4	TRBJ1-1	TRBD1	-	CASSVGGDRGTEAFF	TGTGCCAGCAGCGTCGGGGGGGACAGGGGCACTGAAGCTTTCTTT